These T cell receptor beta chains were read from a single sample in a study of shared clonotypes between healthy human individuals. TCRdb's table, derived via immunoSEQ multiplex PCR, lists solely in-frame clones and lacks some. This table holds roughly 1,500,000 clones, approximately 98% found once. The specimen was naive CD4+ T cells sorted from blood. These receptors originate from a young man in good health. CDR3s include the opening cysteine and the closing phenylalanine or tryptophan. A D gene is named only where the DNA matches it firmly. Rows may omit the clone size; those that give it use once, few, many or a size class.

v_call	j_call	d_call	clone_size	cdr3_aa	cdr3_nt
TRBV18	TRBJ2-7	-	-	CASSPTGLTYEQYF	TGTGCCAGCTCACCCACGGGACTGACTTACGAGCAGTACTTC
TRBV27	TRBJ2-7	TRBD2	-	CASSLARLAESSYEQYF	TGTGCCAGCAGCCTCGCCCGACTAGCGGAAAGCTCCTACGAGCAGTACTTC
TRBV18	TRBJ2-3	TRBD1	-	CASSLRTGTTRTTDTQYF	TGTGCCAGCTCATTGCGGACAGGTACGACGAGGACCACAGATACGCAGTATTTT
TRBV28	TRBJ2-5	-	once	CASSPSTGTQENF	TGTGCCAGCAGTCCCTCAACCGGGACCCAGGAGAACTTC
TRBV18	TRBJ1-4	TRBD1	-	CASSQETGLNEKLFF	TGTGCCAGCTCACAAGAGACAGGGTTGAATGAAAAACTGTTTTTT
TRBV6-1	TRBJ2-5	-	-	CASSVSIRETQYF	TGTGCCAGCAGTGTTTCTATCAGGGAGACCCAGTACTTC
TRBV30	TRBJ2-5	-	-	CAWSTKGTQYF	TGTGCCTGGAGTACCAAGGGCACCCAGTACTTC
TRBV10-2	TRBJ2-2	-	-	CASSASGNTGELFF	TGCGCCAGCAGTGCCTCCGGGAACACCGGGGAGCTGTTTTTT
TRBV5-6	TRBJ1-5	-	-	CASSLGQGIGNQPQHF	TGTGCCAGCAGCTTGGGGCAGGGTATTGGTAATCAGCCCCAGCATTTT
TRBV29-1	TRBJ2-5	TRBD1	once	CSVPTGTVGQETQYF	TGCAGCGTCCCTACCGGGACAGTCGGCCAAGAGACCCAGTACTTC
TRBV7-9	TRBJ2-1	-	-	CASSFEGGKRNNEQFF	TGTGCCAGCAGCTTCGAAGGGGGGAAACGGAACAATGAGCAGTTCTTC
TRBV27	TRBJ2-5	-	-	CASSFTVQETQYF	TGTGCCAGCAGTTTCACCGTTCAAGAGACCCAGTACTTC
TRBV29-1	TRBJ2-7	TRBD2	once	CSVKPGLATRLSSYEQYF	TGCAGCGTTAAGCCGGGACTAGCGACCCGATTAAGCTCCTACGAGCAGTACTTC
TRBV5-1	TRBJ2-1	TRBD2	-	CASSPGLAGPSYNEQFF	TGCGCCAGCAGCCCCGGACTAGCGGGACCCTCCTACAATGAGCAGTTCTTC
TRBV6-6	TRBJ2-7	-	-	CASRQGGSAYEQYF	TGTGCCAGTAGACAGGGAGGGTCAGCCTACGAGCAGTACTTC
TRBV5-6	TRBJ2-7	TRBD1	-	CASSPPTGVLYEQYF	TGTGCCAGCAGCCCCCCGACAGGGGTGCTCTACGAGCAGTACTTC
TRBV5-4	TRBJ2-7	-	once	CASSLVGPSSYEQYF	TGTGCCAGCAGCTTGGTAGGCCCCAGCTCCTACGAGCAGTACTTC
TRBV11-2	TRBJ2-5	-	-	CASSLGSFSGAYQETQYF	TGTGCCAGCAGCTTAGGCTCCTTTAGCGGAGCGTACCAAGAGACCCAGTACTTC
TRBV7-6	TRBJ1-3	-	-	CASSLGRGSGNTIYF	TGTGCCAGCAGCTTAGGTCGGGGCTCTGGAAACACCATATATTTT
TRBV28	TRBJ2-6	-	-	CAILGGTPSGANVLTF	TGTGCCATCCTTGGGGGAACCCCTTCTGGGGCCAACGTCCTGACTTTC
TRBV21-1	TRBJ2-2	-	-	CANPTRELFF	TGTGCCAACCCGACCCGGGAGCTGTTTTTT
TRBV25-1	TRBJ2-1	-	-	CASSDFSNEQFF	TGTGCCAGCAGTGATTTCTCCAATGAGCAGTTCTTC
TRBV18	TRBJ1-1	-	-	CASSPGLMMGTEAFF	TGTGCCAGCTCACCAGGCCTGATGATGGGCACTGAAGCTTTCTTT
TRBV5-8	TRBJ1-5	-	-	CASSFWTVSNQPQHF	TGTGCCAGCAGCTTCTGGACAGTTAGCAATCAGCCCCAGCATTTT
TRBV25-1	TRBJ2-4	-	-	CASSEAGNIQYF	TGTGCCAGCAGTGAGGCAGGAAACATTCAGTACTTC
TRBV5-4	TRBJ2-5	-	-	CASSPDIPPQETQYF	TGTGCCAGCAGCCCGGACATCCCTCCCCAAGAGACCCAGTACTTC
TRBV6-1	TRBJ1-1	-	-	CASSARRISLLGTEAFF	TGTGCCAGCAGTGCCCGAAGAATATCCTTGTTGGGCACTGAAGCTTTCTTT
TRBV19	TRBJ1-5	TRBD1	-	CASRPGTGGGVNQPQHF	TGTGCCAGTAGACCTGGGACAGGGGGTGGGGTTAATCAGCCCCAGCATTTT
TRBV27	TRBJ2-3	-	-	CASSLSGNPDTQYF	TGTGCCAGCAGTTTATCAGGGAATCCAGATACGCAGTATTTT
TRBV27	TRBJ2-1	TRBD1	-	CASSLVTGANEQFF	TGTGCCAGCAGTTTAGTGACAGGGGCCAATGAGCAGTTCTTC
TRBV6-1	TRBJ2-3	TRBD2	-	CASSGPGGASGYTDTQYF	TGTGCCAGCAGTGGACCTGGTGGGGCTAGCGGTTACACAGATACGCAGTATTTT
TRBV23-1	TRBJ2-1	TRBD2	-	CASSLPSLAGDLSRCGQFF	TGCGCCAGCAGTCTCCCCTCTCTAGCGGGAGATTTGTCTCGGTGCGGGCAGTTCTTC
TRBV2	TRBJ2-3	-	-	CASSEAGVGTDTQYF	TGTGCCAGCAGTGAAGCGGGAGTGGGCACAGATACGCAGTATTTT
TRBV2	TRBJ2-2	-	-	CASSSKLQGGAYAGELFF	TGTGCCAGCAGTTCAAAACTACAGGGTGGGGCTTATGCCGGGGAGCTGTTTTTT
TRBV18	TRBJ1-1	-	-	CASSPPEGSRRYAEAFF	TGTGCCAGCTCACCACCGGAGGGGTCTAGAAGGTATGCTGAAGCTTTCTTT
TRBV7-2	TRBJ2-5	-	-	CASSLVGGWDKRETQYF	TGTGCCAGCAGCTTAGTGGGCGGCTGGGACAAGAGAGAGACCCAGTACTTC
TRBV28	TRBJ1-5	-	-	CASSLYGQPQHF	TGTGCCAGCAGTTTATACGGCCAGCCCCAGCATTTT
TRBV2	TRBJ1-1	-	-	CASSELRETEAFF	TGTGCCAGCAGTGAGTTAAGGGAAACTGAAGCTTTCTTT
TRBV14	TRBJ2-1	-	-	CASSQDYPTYNEQFF	TGTGCCAGCAGCCAAGATTACCCAACCTACAATGAGCAGTTCTTC
TRBV11-2	TRBJ1-1	-	-	CASSIDPNTEAFF	TGTGCCAGCAGCATCGACCCGAACACTGAAGCTTTCTTT
TRBV5-4	TRBJ1-1	-	-	CASSWTVNTEAFF	TGTGCCAGCAGCTGGACGGTGAACACTGAAGCTTTCTTT
TRBV4-1	TRBJ1-5	TRBD1	-	CASSRETGGHNQPQHF	TGCGCCAGCAGCCGAGAGACAGGGGGTCACAATCAGCCCCAGCATTTT
TRBV15	TRBJ2-1	TRBD2	-	CATSTPPGLANEQFF	TGTGCCACCAGCACCCCCCCGGGACTAGCGAATGAGCAGTTCTTC
TRBV5-1	TRBJ2-1	-	-	CASSLGPNAGYNEQFF	TGCGCCAGCAGCCTCGGACCCAATGCGGGCTACAATGAGCAGTTCTTC
TRBV5-5	TRBJ1-1	-	-	CASSPLGVNTEAFF	TGTGCCAGCAGCCCCCTGGGGGTGAACACTGAAGCTTTCTTT
TRBV5-1	TRBJ1-4	TRBD1	-	CASSQGTASFNEKLFF	TGCGCCAGCAGCCAGGGGACAGCCAGCTTCAATGAAAAACTGTTTTTT
TRBV7-3	TRBJ1-3	-	-	CASSSSGAGNTIYF	TGTGCCAGCAGCTCGTCAGGGGCAGGAAACACCATATATTTT
TRBV5-4	TRBJ2-7	-	-	CASSLDYYEQYF	TGTGCCAGCAGCTTAGATTACTACGAGCAGTACTTC
TRBV28	TRBJ1-2	-	-	CASSFWTDKGYTF	TGTGCCAGCAGTTTTTGGACAGACAAAGGCTACACCTTC
TRBV5-1	TRBJ2-1	-	-	CASSLDLNEQFF	TGCGCCAGCAGCTTGGATTTGAATGAGCAGTTCTTC
TRBV19	TRBJ2-2	-	-	CASSIRAPGELFF	TGTGCCAGTAGTATCAGGGCTCCCGGGGAGCTGTTTTTT
TRBV5-8	TRBJ1-5	-	once	CASSLGSYSNQPQHF	TGTGCCAGCAGCTTGGGGTCCTATAGCAATCAGCCCCAGCATTTT
TRBV5-1	TRBJ1-2	TRBD1	once	CASSLLGTGDFYGYTF	TGCGCCAGCAGCTTGCTCGGGACAGGGGACTTCTATGGCTACACCTTC
TRBV18	TRBJ2-1	-	-	CASSPVAGDDEQFF	TGTGCCAGCTCACCAGTTGCGGGTGACGATGAGCAGTTCTTC
TRBV4-1	TRBJ1-5	-	-	CASSQGWHQPQHF	TGCGCCAGCAGCCAAGGTTGGCACCAGCCCCAGCATTTT
TRBV28	TRBJ1-2	TRBD1	-	CASKTGPVSGYTF	TGTGCCAGTAAGACAGGGCCCGTATCTGGCTACACCTTC
TRBV7-9	TRBJ1-2	TRBD1	-	CASSLSAGGAYGYTF	TGTGCCAGCAGCTTATCGGCAGGGGGCGCCTATGGCTACACCTTC
TRBV7-2	TRBJ2-1	-	-	CASSLGRYNEQFF	TGTGCCAGCAGCTTAGGGAGGTACAATGAGCAGTTCTTC
TRBV9	TRBJ2-1	-	-	CASSVGAVGYEQFF	TGTGCCAGCAGCGTAGGGGCAGTGGGGTATGAGCAGTTCTTC
TRBV13	TRBJ2-3	TRBD2	-	CASSLTSGRGTDTQYF	TGTGCCAGCAGCTTAACTAGCGGGAGGGGGACAGATACGCAGTATTTT